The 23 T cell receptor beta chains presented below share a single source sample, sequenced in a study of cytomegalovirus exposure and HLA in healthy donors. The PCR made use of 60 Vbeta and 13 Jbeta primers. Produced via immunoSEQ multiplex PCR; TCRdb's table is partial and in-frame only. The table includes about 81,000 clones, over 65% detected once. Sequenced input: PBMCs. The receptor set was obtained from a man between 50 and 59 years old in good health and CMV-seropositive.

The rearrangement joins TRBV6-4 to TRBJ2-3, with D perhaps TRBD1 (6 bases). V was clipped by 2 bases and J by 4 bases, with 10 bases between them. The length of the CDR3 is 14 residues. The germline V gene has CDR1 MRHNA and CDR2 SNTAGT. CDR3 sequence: CASSDRGSPDTQYF. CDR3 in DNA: TGTGCCAGCAGTGACAGGGGGTCCCCAGATACGCAGTATTTT.

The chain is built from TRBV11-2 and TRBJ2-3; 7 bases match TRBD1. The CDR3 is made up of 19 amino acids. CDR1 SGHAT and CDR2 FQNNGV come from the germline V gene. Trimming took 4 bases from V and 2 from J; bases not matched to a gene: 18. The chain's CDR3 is CASSSRLMTGSPSTDTQYF. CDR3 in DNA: TGTGCCAGCAGCTCCCGCCTGATGACAGGGAGCCCTTCCACAGATACGCAGTATTTT. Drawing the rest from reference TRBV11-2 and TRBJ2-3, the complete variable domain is EAGVAQSPRYKIIEKRQSVAFWCNPISGHATLYWYQQILGQGPKLLIQFQNNGVVDDSQLPKDRFSAERLKGVDSTLKIQPAKLEDSAVYLCASSSRLMTGSPSTDTQYFGPGTRLTVL.

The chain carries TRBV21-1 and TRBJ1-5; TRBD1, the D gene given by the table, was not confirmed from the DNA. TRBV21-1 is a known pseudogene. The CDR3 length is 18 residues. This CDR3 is CASSIMTQEGDSNQPQHF. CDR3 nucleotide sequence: TGTGCCAGCAGCATAATGACTCAGGAAGGGGATAGCAATCAGCCCCAGCATTTT.

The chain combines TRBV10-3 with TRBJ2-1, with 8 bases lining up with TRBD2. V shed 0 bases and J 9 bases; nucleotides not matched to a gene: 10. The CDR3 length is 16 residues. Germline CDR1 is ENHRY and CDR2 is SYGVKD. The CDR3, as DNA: TGTGCCATCAGTGAGTCATGGGAGCGGGGGACGCCTGAGCAGTTCTTC. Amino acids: CAISESWERGTPEQFF.

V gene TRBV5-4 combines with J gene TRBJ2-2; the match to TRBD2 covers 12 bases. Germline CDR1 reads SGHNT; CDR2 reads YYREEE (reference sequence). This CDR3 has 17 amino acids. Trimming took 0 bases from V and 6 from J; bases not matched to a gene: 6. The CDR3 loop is CASSLASASGRAGELFF. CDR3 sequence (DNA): TGTGCCAGCAGCTTGGCCTCGGCTAGCGGGAGGGCCGGGGAGCTGTTTTTT.

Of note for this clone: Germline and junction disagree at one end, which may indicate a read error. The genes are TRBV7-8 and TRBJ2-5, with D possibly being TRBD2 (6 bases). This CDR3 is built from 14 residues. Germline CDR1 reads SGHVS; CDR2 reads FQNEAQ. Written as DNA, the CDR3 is TGTGTCAGCAGCGCCGTAGTTGGGGGGGAGACCCAGTACTTC. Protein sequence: CVSSAVVGGETQYF.

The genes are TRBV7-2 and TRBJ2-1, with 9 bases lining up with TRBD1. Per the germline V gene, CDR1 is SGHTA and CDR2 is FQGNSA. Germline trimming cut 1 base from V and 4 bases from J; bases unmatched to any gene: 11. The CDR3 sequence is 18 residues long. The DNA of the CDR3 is TGTGCCAGCAGCTTAGGGGGTCAGGACAGGGGCTTTTACAATGAGCAGTTCTTC. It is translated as CASSLGGQDRGFYNEQFF.

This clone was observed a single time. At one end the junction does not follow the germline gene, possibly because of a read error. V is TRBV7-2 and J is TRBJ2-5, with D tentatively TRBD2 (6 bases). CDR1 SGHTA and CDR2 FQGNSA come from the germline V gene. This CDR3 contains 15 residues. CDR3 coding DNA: TGTGCCAGCAGCTTAGGGGGAGGAGCTCAAGAAACCCAGTACTTC. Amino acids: CASSLGGGAQETQYF.

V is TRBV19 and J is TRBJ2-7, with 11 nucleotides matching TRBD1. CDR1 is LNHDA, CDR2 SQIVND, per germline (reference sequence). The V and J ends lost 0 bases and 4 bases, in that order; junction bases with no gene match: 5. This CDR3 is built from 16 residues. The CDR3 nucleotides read TGTGCCAGTAGTATAGATCAGGGACAGGGGGGTTACGAGCAGTACTTC. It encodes CASSIDQGQGGYEQYF.

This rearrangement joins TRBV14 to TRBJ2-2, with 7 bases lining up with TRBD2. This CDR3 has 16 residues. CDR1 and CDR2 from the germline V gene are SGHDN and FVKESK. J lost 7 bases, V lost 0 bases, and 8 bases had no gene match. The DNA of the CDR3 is TGTGCCAGCAGCCAAGATGGCGGGGGAGCGGTCGGGGAGCTGTTTTTT. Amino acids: CASSQDGGGAVGELFF.

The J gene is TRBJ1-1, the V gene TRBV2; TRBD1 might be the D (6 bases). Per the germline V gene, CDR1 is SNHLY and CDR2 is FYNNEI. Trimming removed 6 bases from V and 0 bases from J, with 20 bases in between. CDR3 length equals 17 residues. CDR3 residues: CASSPWVGGGVNTEAFF. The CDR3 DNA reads TGTGCCAGCAGCCCCTGGGTGGGTGGGGGCGTGAACACTGAAGCTTTCTTT.

The CDR3 sequence: CATSTSLSGTINEQFF. In DNA form, the CDR3 reads TGTGCCACCAGCACCAGTCTATCCGGGACTATCAATGAGCAGTTCTTC. The V gene is TRBV15, the J gene TRBJ2-1, with 7 bases identical to TRBD2. The ends lost 4 bases at V and 6 bases at J; junction bases unmatched: 12. The CDR3 sequence is 16 residues long. Germline loops: CDR1 LNHNV, CDR2 YYDKDF (reference sequence).

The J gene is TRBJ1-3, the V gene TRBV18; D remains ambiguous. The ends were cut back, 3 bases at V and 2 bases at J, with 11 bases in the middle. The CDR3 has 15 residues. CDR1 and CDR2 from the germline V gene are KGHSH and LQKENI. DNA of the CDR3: TGTGCCAGCTCACCGGGCAACTCCGCTGGAAACACCATATATTTT. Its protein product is CASSPGNSAGNTIYF.

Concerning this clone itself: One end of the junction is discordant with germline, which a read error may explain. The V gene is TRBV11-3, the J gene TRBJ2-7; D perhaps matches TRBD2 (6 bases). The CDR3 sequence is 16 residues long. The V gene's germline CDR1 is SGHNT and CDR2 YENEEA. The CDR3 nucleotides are TGTGCCAGCAGCCTAGACGGTCAGGTCTTGGAGGGCGAGCAGTACTTC. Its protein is CASSLDGQVLEGEQYF.

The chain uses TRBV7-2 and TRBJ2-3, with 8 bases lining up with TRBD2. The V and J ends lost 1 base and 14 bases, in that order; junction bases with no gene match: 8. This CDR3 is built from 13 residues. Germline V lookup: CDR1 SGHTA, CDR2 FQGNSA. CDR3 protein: CASSLGSGGRLYF. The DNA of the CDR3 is TGTGCCAGCAGCTTAGGGTCGGGAGGGCGTCTGTATTTT.

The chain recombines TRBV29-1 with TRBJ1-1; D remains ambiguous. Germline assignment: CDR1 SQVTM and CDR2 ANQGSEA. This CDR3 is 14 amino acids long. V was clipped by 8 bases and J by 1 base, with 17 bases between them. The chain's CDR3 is CSTMVVSRNTEAFF. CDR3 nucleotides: TGCAGCACTATGGTTGTCAGCAGGAACACTGAAGCTTTCTTT. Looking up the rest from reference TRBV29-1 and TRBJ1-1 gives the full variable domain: SAVISQKPSRDICQRGTSLTIQCQVDSQVTMMFWYRQQPGQSLTLIATANQGSEATYESGFVIDKFPISRPNLTFSTLTVSNMSPEDSSIYLCSTMVVSRNTEAFFGQGTRLTVV.

The CDR3 nucleotides are TGTGCTAGTGGCTTAGCACCCGGGGCCGGGGAGCTGTTTTTT. The encoded protein is CASGLAPGAGELFF. The rearrangement links TRBV12-5 to TRBJ2-2; perhaps TRBD2 as D (5 bases). Germline assignment: CDR1 LGHNT and CDR2 FRNRAP. V was trimmed by 6 bases and J by 6 bases, leaving 14 bases between them. The length of the CDR3 is 14 residues.

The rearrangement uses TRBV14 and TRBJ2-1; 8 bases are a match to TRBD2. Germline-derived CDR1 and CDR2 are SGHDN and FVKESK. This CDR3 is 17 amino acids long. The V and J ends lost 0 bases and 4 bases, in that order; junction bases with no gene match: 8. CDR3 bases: TGTGCCAGCAGCCAAGATTCAGGACTAGCAGTTTACAATGAGCAGTTCTTC. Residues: CASSQDSGLAVYNEQFF.

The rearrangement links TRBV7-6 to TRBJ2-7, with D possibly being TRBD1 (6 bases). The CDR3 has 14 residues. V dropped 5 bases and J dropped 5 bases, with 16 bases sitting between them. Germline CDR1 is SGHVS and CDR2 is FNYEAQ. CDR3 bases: TGTGCCAGCAGCCCGGGGACATCCTTGGACGAGCAGTACTTC. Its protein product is CASSPGTSLDEQYF.

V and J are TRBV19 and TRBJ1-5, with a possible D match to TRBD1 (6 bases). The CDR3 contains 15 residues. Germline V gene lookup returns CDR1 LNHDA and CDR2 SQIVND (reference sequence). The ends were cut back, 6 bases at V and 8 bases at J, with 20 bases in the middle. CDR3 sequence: CASSTDRTDTEPQHF. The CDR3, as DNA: TGTGCCAGTAGCACCGACAGGACTGATACGGAGCCCCAGCATTTT.

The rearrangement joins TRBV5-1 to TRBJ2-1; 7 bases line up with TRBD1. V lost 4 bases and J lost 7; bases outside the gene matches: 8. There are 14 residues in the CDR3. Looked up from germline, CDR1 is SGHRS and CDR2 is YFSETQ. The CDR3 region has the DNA TGCGCCAGCAGCCCCGGGACAGTGGGGAATGAGCAGTTCTTC. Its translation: CASSPGTVGNEQFF.

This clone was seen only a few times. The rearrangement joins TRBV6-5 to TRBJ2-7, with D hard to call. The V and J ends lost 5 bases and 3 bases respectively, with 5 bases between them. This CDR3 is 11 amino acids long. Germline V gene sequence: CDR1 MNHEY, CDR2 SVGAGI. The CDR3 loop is CASSQNYEQYF. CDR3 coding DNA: TGTGCCAGCAGTCAAAACTACGAGCAGTACTTC.

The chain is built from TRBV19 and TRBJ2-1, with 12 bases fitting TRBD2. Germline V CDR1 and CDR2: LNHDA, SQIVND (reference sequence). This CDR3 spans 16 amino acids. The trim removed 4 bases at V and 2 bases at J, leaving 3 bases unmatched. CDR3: CASSTSGRAPYNEQFF. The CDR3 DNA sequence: TGTGCCAGTAGTACTAGCGGGAGGGCCCCCTACAATGAGCAGTTCTTC.